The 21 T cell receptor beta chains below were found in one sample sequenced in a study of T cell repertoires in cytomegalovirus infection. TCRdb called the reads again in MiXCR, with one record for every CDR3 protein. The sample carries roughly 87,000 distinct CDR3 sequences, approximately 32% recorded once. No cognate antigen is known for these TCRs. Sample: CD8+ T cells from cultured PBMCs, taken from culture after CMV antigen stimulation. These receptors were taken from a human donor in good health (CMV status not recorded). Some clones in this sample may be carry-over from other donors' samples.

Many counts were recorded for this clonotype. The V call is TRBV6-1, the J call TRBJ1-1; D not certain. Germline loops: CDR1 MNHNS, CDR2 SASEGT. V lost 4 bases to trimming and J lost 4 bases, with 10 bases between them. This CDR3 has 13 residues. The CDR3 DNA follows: TGTGCCAGCAGTGGGTGGGTAGGCACTGAAGCTTTCTTT. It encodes CASSGWVGTEAFF.

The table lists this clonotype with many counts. The CDR3 nucleotides are TGTGCCAGCAGCTTAGGGACTAGCGGGGCCAATGAGCAGTTCTTC. This translates into CASSLGTSGANEQFF. The V and J genes are TRBV7-9 and TRBJ2-1, with TRBD2 matching 12 bases. V shed 1 base and J 6 bases; nucleotides not matched to a gene: 1. The CDR3 is 15 amino acids. In germline, CDR1 is SEHNR, CDR2 FQNEAQ (reference sequence). Variable domain in full (rest from reference TRBV7-9 and TRBJ2-1): DTGVSQNPRHKITKRGQNVTFRCDPISEHNRLYWYRQTLGQGPEFLTYFQNEAQLEKSRLLSDRFSAERPKGSFSTLEIQRTEQGDSAMYLCASSLGTSGANEQFFGPGTRLTVL.

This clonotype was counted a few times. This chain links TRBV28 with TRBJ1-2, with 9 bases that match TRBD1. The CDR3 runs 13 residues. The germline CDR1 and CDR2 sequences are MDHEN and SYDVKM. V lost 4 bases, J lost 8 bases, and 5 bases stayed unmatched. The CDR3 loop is CASSSGQGRGYTF. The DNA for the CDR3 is TGTGCCAGCAGTTCTGGACAGGGGAGGGGCTACACCTTC.

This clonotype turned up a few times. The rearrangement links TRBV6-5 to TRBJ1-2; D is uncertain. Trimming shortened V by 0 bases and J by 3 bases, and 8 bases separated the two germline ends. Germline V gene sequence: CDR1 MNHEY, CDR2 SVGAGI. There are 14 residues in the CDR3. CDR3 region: CASSYSRGDYGYTF. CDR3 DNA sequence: TGTGCCAGCAGTTACTCGAGAGGAGACTATGGCTACACCTTC.

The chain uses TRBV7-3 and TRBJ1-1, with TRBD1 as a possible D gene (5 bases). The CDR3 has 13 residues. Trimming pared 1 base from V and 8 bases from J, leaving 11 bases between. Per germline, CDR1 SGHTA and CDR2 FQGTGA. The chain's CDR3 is CASSLMGGGEAFF. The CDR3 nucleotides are TGTGCCAGCAGCTTAATGGGGGGTGGAGAAGCTTTCTTT. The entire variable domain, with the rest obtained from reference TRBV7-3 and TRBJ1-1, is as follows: GAGVSQTPSNKVTEKGKYVELRCDPISGHTALYWYRQSLGQGPEFLIYFQGTGAADDSGLPNDRFFAVRPEGSVSTLKIQRTERGDSAVYLCASSLMGGGEAFFGQGTRLTVV.

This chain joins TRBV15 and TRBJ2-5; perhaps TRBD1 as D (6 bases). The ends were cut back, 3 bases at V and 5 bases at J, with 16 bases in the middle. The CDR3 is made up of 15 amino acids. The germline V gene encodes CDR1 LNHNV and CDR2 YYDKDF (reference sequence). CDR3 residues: CATSSLLQGQETQYF. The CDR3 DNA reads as TGTGCCACCAGCAGCTTACTCCAGGGGCAGGAGACCCAGTACTTC.

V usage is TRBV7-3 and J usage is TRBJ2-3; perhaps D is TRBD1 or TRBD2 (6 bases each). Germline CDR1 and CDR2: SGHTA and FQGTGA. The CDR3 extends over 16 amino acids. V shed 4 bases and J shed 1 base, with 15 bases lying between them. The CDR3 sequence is CASSWGAGGGTDTQYF. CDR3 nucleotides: TGTGCCAGCAGCTGGGGGGCCGGCGGGGGCACAGATACGCAGTATTTT.

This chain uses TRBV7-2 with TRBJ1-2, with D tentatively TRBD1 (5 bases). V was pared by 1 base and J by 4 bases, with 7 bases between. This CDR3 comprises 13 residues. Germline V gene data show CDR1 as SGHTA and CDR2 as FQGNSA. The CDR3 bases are TGTGCCAGCAGCTTAGACGACAGCTATGGCTACACCTTC. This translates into CASSLDDSYGYTF.

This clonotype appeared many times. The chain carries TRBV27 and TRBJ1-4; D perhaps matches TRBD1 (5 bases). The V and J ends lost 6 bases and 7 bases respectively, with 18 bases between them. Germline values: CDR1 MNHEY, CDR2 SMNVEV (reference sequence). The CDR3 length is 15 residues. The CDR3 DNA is TGTGCCAGCAGCCCAATGGGGCAGACCCCTGAAAAACTGTTTTTT. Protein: CASSPMGQTPEKLFF.

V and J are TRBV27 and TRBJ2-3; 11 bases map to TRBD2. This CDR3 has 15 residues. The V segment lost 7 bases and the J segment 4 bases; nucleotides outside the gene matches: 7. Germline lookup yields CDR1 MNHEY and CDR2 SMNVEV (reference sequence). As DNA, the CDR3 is TGTGCCAGCATCCTTAGCGGGGGGGCCTCAGATACGCAGTATTTT. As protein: CASILSGGASDTQYF.

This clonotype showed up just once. The CDR3 here is CASSSDRGLTEAFF. The CDR3 DNA sequence: TGTGCCAGTAGTTCCGACAGGGGGCTTACTGAAGCTTTCTTT. The rearrangement links TRBV19 to TRBJ1-1; TRBD1 aligns across 10 bases. The CDR3 sequence is 14 residues long. The germline V gene encodes CDR1 LNHDA and CDR2 SQIVND (reference sequence). The V segment lost 5 bases and the J segment 5 bases; nucleotides outside the gene matches: 5.

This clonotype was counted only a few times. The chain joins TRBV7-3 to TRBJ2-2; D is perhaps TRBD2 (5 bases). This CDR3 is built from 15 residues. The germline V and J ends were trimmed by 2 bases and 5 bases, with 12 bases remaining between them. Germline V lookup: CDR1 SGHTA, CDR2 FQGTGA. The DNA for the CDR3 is TGTGCCAGCAGCTTATACCGGGGTGGGACCGGGGAGCTGTTTTTT. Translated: CASSLYRGGTGELFF. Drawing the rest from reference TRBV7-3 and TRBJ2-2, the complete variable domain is GAGVSQTPSNKVTEKGKYVELRCDPISGHTALYWYRQSLGQGPEFLIYFQGTGAADDSGLPNDRFFAVRPEGSVSTLKIQRTERGDSAVYLCASSLYRGGTGELFFGEGSRLTVL.

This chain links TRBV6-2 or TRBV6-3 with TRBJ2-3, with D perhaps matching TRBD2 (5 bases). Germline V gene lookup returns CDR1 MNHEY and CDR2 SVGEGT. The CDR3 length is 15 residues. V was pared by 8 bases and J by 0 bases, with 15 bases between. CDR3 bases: TGTGCCAGCGGCCTATTAGCGACTAGCACAGATACGCAGTATTTT. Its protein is CASGLLATSTDTQYF.

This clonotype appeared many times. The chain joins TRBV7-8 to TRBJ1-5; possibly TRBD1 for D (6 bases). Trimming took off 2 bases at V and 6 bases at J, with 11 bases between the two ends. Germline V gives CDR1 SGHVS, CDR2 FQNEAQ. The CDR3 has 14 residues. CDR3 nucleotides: TGTGCCAGCAGCTTAACAGGGAGCGGTCAGCCCCAGCATTTT. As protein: CASSLTGSGQPQHF.

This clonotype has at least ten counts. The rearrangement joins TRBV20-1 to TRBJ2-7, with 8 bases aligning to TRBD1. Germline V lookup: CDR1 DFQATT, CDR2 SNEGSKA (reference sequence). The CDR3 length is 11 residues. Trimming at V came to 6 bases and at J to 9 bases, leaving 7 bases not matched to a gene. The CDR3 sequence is CSALGQGPQYF. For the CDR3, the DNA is TGCAGTGCCCTCGGACAGGGACCGCAGTACTTC.

CDR3 loop: CASTRPGVRGETQYF. Here the CDR3 DNA reads TGTGCCAGCACACGACCTGGGGTGCGAGGGGAGACCCAGTACTTC. The chain joins TRBV28 to TRBJ2-5; D might be TRBD2 (5 bases). The length of the CDR3 is 15 residues. Trimming pared 7 bases from V and 5 bases from J, leaving 20 bases between. In germline, CDR1 is MDHEN, CDR2 SYDVKM.

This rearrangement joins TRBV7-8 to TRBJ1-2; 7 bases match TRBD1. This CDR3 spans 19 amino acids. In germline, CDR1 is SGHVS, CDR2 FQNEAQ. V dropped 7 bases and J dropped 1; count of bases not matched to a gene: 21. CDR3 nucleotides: TGTGCCAGCAACCCGCACAGGAGCGGGGAGACAGGGTTTAACTATGGCTACACCTTC. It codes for CASNPHRSGETGFNYGYTF.

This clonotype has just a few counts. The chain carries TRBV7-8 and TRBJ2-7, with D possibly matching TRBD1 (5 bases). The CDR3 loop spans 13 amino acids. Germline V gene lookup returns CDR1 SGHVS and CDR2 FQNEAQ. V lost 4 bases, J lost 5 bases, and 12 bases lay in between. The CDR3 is CASSSPEGDEQYF. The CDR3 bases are TGTGCCAGCAGCTCCCCCGAAGGGGACGAGCAGTACTTC. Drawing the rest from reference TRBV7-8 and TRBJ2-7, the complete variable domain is GAGVSQSPRYKVAKRGQDVALRCDPISGHVSLFWYQQALGQGPEFLTYFQNEAQLDKSGLPSDRFFAERPEGSVSTLKIQRTQQEDSAVYLCASSSPEGDEQYFGPGTRLTVT.

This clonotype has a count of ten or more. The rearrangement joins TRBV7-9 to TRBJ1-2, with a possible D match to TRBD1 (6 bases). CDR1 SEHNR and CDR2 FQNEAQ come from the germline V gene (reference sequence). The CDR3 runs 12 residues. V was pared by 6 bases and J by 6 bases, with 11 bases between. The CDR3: CASSRQVHGYTF. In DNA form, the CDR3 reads TGTGCCAGCAGTCGACAGGTTCATGGCTACACCTTC.

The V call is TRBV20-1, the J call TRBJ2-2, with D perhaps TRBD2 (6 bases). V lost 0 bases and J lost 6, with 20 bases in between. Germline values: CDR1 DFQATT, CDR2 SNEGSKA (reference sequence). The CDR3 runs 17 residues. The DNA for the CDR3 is TGCAGTGCTAGAGATGGGGGAGGAAGGTACAGCGCCGGGGAGCTGTTTTTT. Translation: CSARDGGGRYSAGELFF.

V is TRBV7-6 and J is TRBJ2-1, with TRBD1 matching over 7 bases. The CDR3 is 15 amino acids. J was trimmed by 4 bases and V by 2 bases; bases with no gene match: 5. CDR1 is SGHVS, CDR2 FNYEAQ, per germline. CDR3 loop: CASSLMTGPYNEQFF. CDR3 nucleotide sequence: TGTGCCAGCAGCTTAATGACAGGGCCGTACAATGAGCAGTTCTTC.